The rows below give T cell receptor beta chains drawn from one sample of a study of beta chain features in type 1 diabetes. Sequenced by immunoSEQ multiplex PCR; TCRdb stores in-frame clones only, minus some. Of about 650,000 clones listed, approximately 13% are singletons. Sequenced material: naive CD4+ T cells from blood. The receptors were sampled from a young man with type 1 diabetes. Each CDR3 is given with its conserved first and last residue. A D gene is named only where the DNA matches it firmly. The size entry is marked missing in some rows and otherwise reads once, few, many or a size class.

>.|TRBJ1-4|TRBV21-1|15|few
TGTGCCAGCAGCAAAAATGCAGCAACGGGTGAAAAACTGTTTTTT
CASSKNAATGEKLFF
>TRBD1|TRBJ1-2|TRBV11-2|15|few
TGTGCCAGCAGCTCCCTCGGACAGGGGAAAGTCGGCTACACCTTC
CASSSLGQGKVGYTF
>.|TRBJ1-6|TRBV6-5|13|.
TGTGCCAGCAGCTATGACAGCAGGTCACCCCTCCACTTT
CASSYDSRSPLHF
>.|TRBJ2-2|TRBV4-3|13|.
TGCGCCAGCAGCCAAGATCGGGCCCGGGAGCTGTTTTTT
CASSQDRARELFF
>.|TRBJ2-3|TRBV7-9|16|.
TGTGCCAGCAGCCCACAAGGGGGGTACAGCACAGATACGCAGTATTTT
CASSPQGGYSTDTQYF
>.|TRBJ1-4|TRBV30|13|.
TGTGCCTGGAGTGTTGGGATTAATGAAAAACTGTTTTTT
CAWSVGINEKLFF
>TRBD2|TRBJ2-7|TRBV2|15|few
TGTGCCAGCAGTGAACAGCGGGGGGGCCGGTACGAGCAGTACTTC
CASSEQRGGRYEQYF
>.|TRBJ2-1|TRBV9|16|few
TGTGCCAGCAGCACCCTGACTGGCGTCCCCTACAATGAGCAGTTCTTC
CASSTLTGVPYNEQFF
>TRBD1|TRBJ1-4|TRBV7-2|14|few
TGTGCCAGCAGACCGGGACAGTCAAGTGAAAAACTGTTTTTT
CASRPGQSSEKLFF
>.|TRBJ2-7|TRBV7-8|11|.
TGTGCCAGCAGCTTAGGGACCGGGACCTACTTC
CASSLGTGTYF
>.|TRBJ1-4|TRBV6-6|14|few
TGTGCCAGCAGTTTACTCACAGGGAAAGAAAAACTGTTTTTT
CASSLLTGKEKLFF
>TRBD1|TRBJ1-4|TRBV7-2|16|few
TGTGCCAGCAGCCGGGACAGGGTTGCAACTAATGAAAAACTGTTTTTT
CASSRDRVATNEKLFF
>.|TRBJ2-2|TRBV27|14|few
TGTGCCAGCAGTTTAACTTGGGACACCGGGGAGCTGTTTTTT
CASSLTWDTGELFF
>.|TRBJ2-5|TRBV20-1|11|.
TGCAGTGCCAGAACGGGGGAGACCCAGTACTTC
CSARTGETQYF